Listed below are T cell receptor beta chains from one sample, sequenced in a study of T cell changes during pregnancy in multiple sclerosis. Some clones are missing from TCRdb's copy, which holds only in-frame ones; the method was immunoSEQ multiplex PCR. The data contain approximately 99,000 clones, 90% of them singletons. Specimen: peripheral blood, collected in the second trimester of pregnancy. These receptors all stem from a female donor in good health, enrolled as a control in a pregnancy study. Both conserved end residues are part of each CDR3. A D gene is named only where the DNA matches it firmly. Expanded clones are given a class, and other clones once, few, many or no size at all.

V gene	D gene	clone size	J gene	CDR3 protein	CDR3 DNA
TRBV4-3	TRBD1	NA	TRBJ1-4	CASSQDLTGQGARLTNEKLFF	TGCGCCAGCAGCCAAGATCTCACGGGACAGGGGGCGAGGCTCACTAATGAAAAACTGTTTTTT
TRBV6-1	TRBD1	NA	TRBJ2-7	CASSESWDSSYEQYF	TGTGCCAGCAGTGAAAGCTGGGACAGTTCCTACGAGCAGTACTTC
TRBV13	TRBD1	NA	TRBJ2-7	CASRNTGVSYEQYF	TGTGCCAGCAGGAATACAGGGGTCTCCTACGAGCAGTACTTC
TRBV19	NA	NA	TRBJ2-7	CASKAESSYEQYF	TGTGCCAGTAAGGCGGAGAGCTCCTACGAGCAGTACTTC
TRBV11-2	NA	NA	TRBJ2-1	CASSPSIRYNEQFF	TGTGCCAGCAGCCCTTCTATTCGATACAATGAGCAGTTCTTC
TRBV19	NA	NA	TRBJ2-3	CASSISYRGTDTQYF	TGTGCCAGTAGTATAAGCTACCGGGGCACAGATACGCAGTATTTT
TRBV28	NA	NA	TRBJ2-5	CATSGYGETQYF	TGTGCCACCTCGGGGTACGGGGAGACCCAGTACTTC
TRBV28	NA	NA	TRBJ1-2	CAIHSGFRGYGYTF	TGTGCCATCCATTCGGGCTTCCGGGGCTATGGCTACACCTTC
TRBV19	TRBD1	NA	TRBJ2-3	CASSRTGEGTDTQYF	TGTGCCAGTAGTAGGACAGGGGAGGGGACAGATACGCAGTATTTT
TRBV28	NA	NA	TRBJ1-5	CASSFAGGKGRNQPQHF	TGTGCCAGCAGTTTTGCGGGGGGTAAAGGGCGAAATCAGCCCCAGCATTTT
TRBV15	TRBD2	once	TRBJ2-1	CATSTVRAGVYYNEQFF	TGTGCCACCAGCACCGTCCGGGCGGGAGTTTACTACAATGAGCAGTTCTTC
TRBV19	TRBD1	NA	TRBJ1-1	CASSIDWDSLNTEAFF	TGTGCCAGTAGTATCGACTGGGACAGTCTGAACACTGAAGCTTTCTTT
TRBV28	NA	once	TRBJ1-2	CASTQSGQDGGGYTF	TGTGCCAGCACCCAGAGTGGGCAGGATGGGGGGGGCTACACCTTC
TRBV1	NA	NA	TRBJ1-4	CTSSRDLTRTTTNEKLFF	TGCACCAGCAGCCGAGATTTGACAAGAACAACAACTAATGAAAAACTGTTTTTT
TRBV28	NA	NA	TRBJ2-1	CASRVTGEQFF	TGTGCCAGCAGGGTTACGGGGGAGCAGTTCTTC
TRBV2	TRBD2	NA	TRBJ2-2	CASSEATSGNTGELFF	TGTGCCAGCAGTGAGGCGACTAGCGGTAACACCGGGGAGCTGTTTTTT
TRBV5-1	NA	NA	TRBJ1-6	CASRLSVSNSPLHF	TGCGCCAGCAGGCTTTCAGTCTCCAATTCACCCCTCCACTTT
TRBV10-2	TRBD2	NA	TRBJ2-7	CASTRLAGAEQYF	TGCGCCAGCACCAGACTAGCGGGAGCCGAGCAGTACTTC
TRBV5-1	TRBD2	NA	TRBJ2-3	CASSFQTSGGVGVSDTQYF	TGCGCCAGCAGCTTTCAGACTAGCGGGGGGGTTGGTGTATCAGATACGCAGTATTTT
TRBV19	TRBD1	NA	TRBJ1-5	CASISGDRNQPQHF	TGTGCCAGTATTTCAGGGGACAGGAATCAGCCCCAGCATTTT
TRBV28	TRBD1	NA	TRBJ1-2	CASSFQDRAGGYTF	TGTGCCAGCAGTTTCCAGGACAGGGCGGGTGGCTACACCTTC
TRBV27	NA	NA	TRBJ1-1	CASSWADEAFF	TGTGCCAGCAGTTGGGCAGATGAAGCTTTCTTT
TRBV7-2	NA	NA	TRBJ2-5	CASAEGPVSGETQYF	TGTGCCAGTGCGGAGGGGCCGGTGAGTGGAGAGACCCAGTACTTC
TRBV4-2	TRBD2	NA	TRBJ2-1	CASSQGLAAYNEQFF	TGTGCCAGCAGCCAAGGCCTAGCGGCCTACAATGAGCAGTTCTTC
TRBV5-1	TRBD1	NA	TRBJ1-5	CASSLGGTGTAESQPQHF	TGCGCCAGCAGCTTGGGTGGGACCGGGACAGCAGAAAGTCAGCCCCAGCATTTT
TRBV6-6	TRBD1	NA	TRBJ1-1	CASRGQGARNTEAFF	TGTGCCAGCAGGGGACAGGGGGCGCGGAACACTGAAGCTTTCTTT
TRBV19	NA	once	TRBJ1-5	CASSTLFQPQHF	TGTGCCAGTAGTACCCTCTTCCAGCCCCAGCATTTT
TRBV27	NA	NA	TRBJ2-7	CASSLSGRVHEQYF	TGTGCCAGCAGTTTATCGGGCAGGGTCCACGAGCAGTACTTC
TRBV6-5	NA	NA	TRBJ2-7	CASSKQGSEQYF	TGTGCCAGCAGTAAACAGGGTTCCGAGCAGTACTTC
TRBV7-2	NA	NA	TRBJ1-3	CASSRAGTALDTIYF	TGTGCCAGCAGCCGAGCGGGGACGGCACTCGACACCATATATTTT
TRBV7-2	NA	NA	TRBJ1-1	CASTLTGMNTEAFF	TGTGCCAGCACCCTGACAGGCATGAACACTGAAGCTTTCTTT
TRBV28	TRBD1	NA	TRBJ1-1	CASSQTDRGLNTEAFF	TGTGCCAGCAGTCAGACCGACAGGGGACTGAACACTGAAGCTTTCTTT
TRBV29-1	TRBD2	NA	TRBJ2-1	CSVQAGGFINEQFF	TGCAGCGTTCAGGCGGGAGGTTTCATCAATGAGCAGTTCTTC
TRBV14	NA	NA	TRBJ1-1	CASSQVGLTGAFF	TGTGCCAGCAGCCAAGTTGGACTCACCGGAGCTTTCTTT
TRBV21-1	NA	NA	TRBJ1-2	CASSSDRATYGYTF	TGTGCCAGCAGCAGTGACAGAGCAACCTATGGCTACACCTTC
TRBV19	TRBD1	NA	TRBJ1-3	CASSLGTVSGNTIYF	TGTGCCAGTAGCCTTGGGACAGTCTCTGGAAACACCATATATTTT
TRBV15	NA	NA	TRBJ1-3	CATSREVTSARNTIYF	TGTGCCACCAGCAGAGAGGTGACGTCTGCGAGGAACACCATATATTTT
TRBV27	NA	NA	TRBJ2-5	CASSPDREETQYF	TGTGCCAGCAGCCCGGACAGAGAAGAGACCCAGTACTTC
TRBV5-5	NA	NA	TRBJ1-5	CASSRGQLNQPQHF	TGTGCCAGCAGCCGAGGACAGCTTAATCAGCCCCAGCATTTT
TRBV2	TRBD1	NA	TRBJ1-2	CASTLRTGRYGYTF	TGTGCCAGCACTCTAAGGACAGGGCGGTATGGCTACACCTTC
TRBV2	NA	NA	TRBJ1-5	CASSERGYSNQPQHF	TGTGCCAGCAGTGAAAGGGGGTACAGCAATCAGCCCCAGCATTTT
TRBV5-4	NA	few	TRBJ1-2	CASSPYFLRGLYYGYTF	TGTGCCAGCAGCCCTTACTTTCTACGGGGATTGTACTATGGCTACACCTTC
TRBV2	TRBD2	NA	TRBJ2-3	CASYGGVGLAGGRPTYSTDTQYF	TGTGCCAGCTACGGAGGCGTGGGACTAGCGGGGGGGCGTCCTACATATAGCACAGATACGCAGTATTTT
TRBV9	TRBD1	NA	TRBJ1-2	CASSGQGGTGGYTF	TGTGCCAGCAGCGGACAGGGCGGGACAGGTGGCTACACCTTC
TRBV11-1	TRBD2	NA	TRBJ2-5	CASSSTSGGATQYF	TGTGCCAGCAGCTCGACTAGCGGGGGGGCGACCCAGTACTTC
TRBV18	NA	once	TRBJ1-2	CASSPDSNGYTF	TGTGCCAGCTCACCGGACTCTAATGGCTACACCTTC
TRBV28	NA	NA	TRBJ2-7	CASSRGGGLYEQYF	TGTGCCAGCAGTCGAGGGGGGGGCCTCTACGAGCAGTACTTC
TRBV6-1	TRBD1	NA	TRBJ2-1	CASSRDSFNEQFF	TGTGCCAGCTCCCGGGACAGCTTCAATGAGCAGTTCTTC
TRBV6-6	TRBD1	NA	TRBJ2-3	CASRGQGFTDTQYF	TGTGCCAGCAGGGGACAGGGGTTTACAGATACGCAGTATTTT
TRBV5-1	NA	once	TRBJ1-4	CASSLVGAGNEKLFF	TGCGCCAGCAGCTTGGTTGGGGCTGGTAATGAAAAACTGTTTTTT
TRBV9	NA	NA	TRBJ2-3	CASSRQTEDTQYF	TGTGCCAGCAGCCGACAGACCGAAGATACGCAGTATTTT
TRBV6-1	NA	NA	TRBJ2-5	CASSEATGGLGETQYF	TGTGCCAGCAGTGAAGCGACGGGGGGCCTGGGGGAGACCCAGTACTTC
TRBV29-1	TRBD2	NA	TRBJ2-1	CSSLMGTSGRGDEQFF	TGCAGCTCATTGATGGGGACTAGCGGGAGAGGCGATGAGCAGTTCTTC
TRBV11-1	TRBD2	NA	TRBJ2-7	CASSSPGGKKEQYF	TGTGCCAGCAGCTCTCCCGGGGGGAAGAAGGAGCAGTACTTC